The TCR beta chain described here comes from a study of PD-1 blockade in classical Hodgkin lymphoma. Study outcomes and limitations: Newly diagnosed patients were reported to exhibit reduced baseline TCR diversity relative to healthy donors.

With 3 bases removed from V and 4 bases from J, the gap between germline ends came to 6 bases. The CDR3 covers 11 residues. Germline lookup yields CDR1 DFQATT and CDR2 SNEGSKA (reference sequence). On this clone: Its matching antigen is unknown.

Measured with immunoSEQ multiplex PCR; TCRdb has only the in-frame clones, and not every one. This repertoire shows about 20,000 clones, more than 80% found once; its top ten account for 6.9%. Time point: newly diagnosed, previously untreated cHL patient sample. The specimen sequenced was peripheral blood mononuclear cells (PBMCs). The V gene is TRBV20-1, the J gene TRBJ1-1; D unclear. The clonotype originates from a human donor with classical Hodgkin lymphoma. CDR3 nucleotide sequence: TGCAGTGCTAGGCTGGGCACTGAAGCTTTCTTT. Protein: CSARLGTEAFF.